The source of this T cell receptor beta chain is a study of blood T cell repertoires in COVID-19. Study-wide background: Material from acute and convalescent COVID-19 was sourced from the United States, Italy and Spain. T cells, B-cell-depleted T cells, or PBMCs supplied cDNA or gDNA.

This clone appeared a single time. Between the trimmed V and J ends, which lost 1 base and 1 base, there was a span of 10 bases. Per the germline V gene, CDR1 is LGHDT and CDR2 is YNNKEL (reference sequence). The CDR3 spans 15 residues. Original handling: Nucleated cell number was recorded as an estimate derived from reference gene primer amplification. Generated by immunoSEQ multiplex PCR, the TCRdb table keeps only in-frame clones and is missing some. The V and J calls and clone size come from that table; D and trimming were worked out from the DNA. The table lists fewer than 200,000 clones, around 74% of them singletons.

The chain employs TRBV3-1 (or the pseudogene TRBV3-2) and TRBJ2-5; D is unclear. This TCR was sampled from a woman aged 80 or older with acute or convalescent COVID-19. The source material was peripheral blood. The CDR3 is CASSQGPQPQETQYF. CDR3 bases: TGTGCCAGCAGCCAAGGCCCACAGCCCCAAGAGACCCAGTACTTC.